This is a list of T cell receptor beta chains from one sample in a study of T cell responses to AZD1222 COVID-19 vaccine. Profiled with immunoSEQ multiplex PCR; TCRdb holds only in-frame clones, not every one. This sample has about 94,000 clones, with roughly 90% found just once. Source: peripheral blood, taken on day 0 of AZD1222 vaccination. These TCRs come from an adult in good health. The CDR3 runs from the conserved cysteine through the conserved F or W. Some rows have no size entry. The others give once, few or many, or a class for an expanded clone.

clone_size,j_call,v_call,cdr3_aa
-,TRBJ2-7,TRBV14,CASSQDLQRGAYEQYF
-,TRBJ2-2,TRBV3-1/TRBV3-2,CASSQAGQGNTGELFF
once,TRBJ2-6,TRBV7-2,CASSLEAGAGANVLTF
-,TRBJ2-1,TRBV11-2,CASSYASGGNNEQFF
-,TRBJ2-1,TRBV7-2,CASSSGLAGGEFF
-,TRBJ1-2,TRBV7-8,CASSSGGQDGYTF
-,TRBJ2-5,TRBV9,CASSEPGREGAQYF
-,TRBJ1-2,TRBV6-5,CASMRGTDYGYTF
few,TRBJ2-7,TRBV18,CASSPTGQQEQYF
-,TRBJ1-4,TRBV4-2,CASSQVLRTKEKLFF
-,TRBJ1-1,TRBV30,CAWKTQGANTEAFF
-,TRBJ1-1,TRBV5-1,CASSLGDSYTEAFF
-,TRBJ2-1,TRBV5-4,CASRLNNEQFF
-,TRBJ2-1,TRBV12-5,CASGLRGQQFF
-,TRBJ1-2,TRBV12-3/TRBV12-4,CASSLQGDLGYTF
-,TRBJ1-1,TRBV5-1,CASSEDTLNTEAFF
-,TRBJ1-1,TRBV10-1,CGGQGHTEAFF
-,TRBJ2-1,TRBV7-2,CASSFDWSDEQFF
-,TRBJ1-5,TRBV6-5,CASSYSEGQPQHF
-,TRBJ1-6,TRBV11-1,CASSLTQGPNSPLHF
-,TRBJ2-3,TRBV7-6,CASNPRLESTDTQYF
-,TRBJ1-2,TRBV29-1,CSVEDRDPSYGYTF
-,TRBJ1-3,TRBV6-6,CASSRPKNTIYF
-,TRBJ2-5,TRBV5-1,CASSLEGAGETQYF
-,TRBJ1-6,TRBV19,CASSTRTGRSSYNSPLHF
-,TRBJ2-7,TRBV18,CASSARGQGKDEQYF
-,TRBJ1-5,TRBV15,CATSRESGANSNQPQHF
once,TRBJ1-5,TRBV11-1,CASSLDHGANQPQHF
-,TRBJ1-1,TRBV10-3,CAISEPPGRLNTEAFF
once,TRBJ1-4,TRBV6-5,CASSYLQGANEKLFF
once,TRBJ2-7,TRBV28,CASGTFSYEQYF
-,TRBJ1-4,TRBV5-6,CASSLADNEKLFF
-,TRBJ1-6,TRBV2,CASSEVVGMNSPLHF
-,TRBJ2-7,TRBV9,CASGTVDEQYF
-,TRBJ2-3,TRBV5-1,CASSLVPRAIGTDTQYF
-,TRBJ2-5,TRBV28,CASSFLAGGRETQYF
once,TRBJ2-3,TRBV2,CATDGPAGGEDTQYF
-,TRBJ2-7,TRBV19,CASSMPGQGHYEQYF
-,TRBJ2-7,TRBV28,CASRLDYEQYF
-,TRBJ2-1,TRBV28,CASSFSGAVDNEQFF
-,TRBJ1-2,TRBV7-3,CASSSQGRYGYTF
-,TRBJ1-5,TRBV30,CAWSAGTFNQPQHF
-,TRBJ2-6,TRBV19,CASTPRGGQGNVLTF
-,TRBJ1-1,TRBV7-3,CASSLTGAPMNTEAFF
-,TRBJ2-1,TRBV12-3/TRBV12-4,CASNLGRGNEQFF
-,TRBJ2-5,TRBV19,CASSMVLLSTQYF
-,TRBJ2-4,TRBV2,CASSKITGQGSKNIQYF
-,TRBJ1-1,TRBV19,CASSIGGWGNTEAFF
-,TRBJ1-2,TRBV9,CASSVGGSYGYTF
-,TRBJ1-5,TRBV29-1,CSPRRSRTESNQPQHF
-,TRBJ1-2,TRBV6-1,CASSEARALYGYTF
-,TRBJ1-2,TRBV7-9,CASSLVLPVRRYGYTF
-,TRBJ2-2,TRBV19,CASSIRSGAGTGELFF
-,TRBJ1-3,TRBV7-2,CASTPPRASGNTIYF
-,TRBJ1-1,TRBV6-6,CASSSVGGALNTEAFF
-,TRBJ2-7,TRBV6-5,CASTSTSSYEQYF
few,TRBJ2-1,TRBV7-9,CASSLEGGGPGFDNEQFF
-,TRBJ1-2,TRBV14,CASSQERGTGVHTF
-,TRBJ1-5,TRBV5-1,CASSGGANQPQHF
-,TRBJ2-2,TRBV11-2,CASSLGVWGADTGELFF